The 5 T cell receptor beta chains below all came from one sample that was sequenced in a study of T-cell memory formation after mild COVID-19. TCRdb ran MiXCR on the 5' RACE reads and lists one entry per CDR3 protein. The sample holds some 340,000 distinct CDR3 sequences, 13% seen once. Sequencing was done on a sample of PBMCs or a T cell subset sorted from them (not recorded which). These receptors originate from a man between 18 and 29 years old who had mild COVID-19 (a few samples of this study predate the infection). Cell type and time point are not known.

The chain uses TRBV5-5 and TRBJ1-4; D gene uncertain. Germline V gene lookup returns CDR1 SGHKS and CDR2 YYEKEE (reference sequence). The CDR3 length is 14 residues. V lost 4 bases and J 3 bases, leaving 10 bases between the germline ends. The CDR3 DNA is TGTGCCAGCAGCCGTGGACCAGCTAATGAAAAACTGTTTTTT. Translated: CASSRGPANEKLFF.

The V and J genes are TRBV27 and TRBJ2-7, with D possibly being TRBD1 (6 bases). V lost 5 bases and J 3 bases, leaving 11 bases between the germline ends. Per germline, CDR1 MNHEY and CDR2 SMNVEV (reference sequence). The CDR3 is made up of 13 amino acids. The CDR3 DNA is TGTGCCAGCAGTCCCATACAGGGCTACGAGCAGTACGTC. Translation: CASSPIQGYEQYV.

The chain combines TRBV5-5 with TRBJ2-2; TRBD2 aligns across 15 bases. The trim removed 4 bases at V and 9 bases at J, leaving 4 bases unmatched. Germline assignment: CDR1 SGHKS and CDR2 YYEKEE (reference sequence). The CDR3 contains 15 residues. The CDR3 is CASSRTSGGARELFF. DNA of the CDR3: TGTGCCAGCAGCAGGACTAGCGGGGGGGCAAGGGAGCTGTTTTTT.

V and J are TRBV9 and TRBJ2-7; TRBD1 or TRBD2 may be the D gene (5 bases each). Per the germline V gene, CDR1 is SGDLS and CDR2 is YYNGEE. This CDR3 has 14 amino acids. The ends were cut back, 0 bases at V and 2 bases at J, with 9 bases in the middle. The CDR3 loop is CASSVGGDAYEQYF. DNA of the CDR3: TGTGCCAGCAGCGTAGGAGGGGACGCCTACGAGCAGTACTTC.

This clonotype was counted a few times. The rearrangement uses TRBV12-3 or TRBV12-4 and TRBJ2-1; D is uncertain. The V end was cut by 6 bases, the J end by 8 bases, with 14 bases between. This CDR3 is 13 amino acids long. The CDR3 loop reads CASSSRHLDEQFF. CDR3 sequence (DNA): TGTGCCAGCAGCTCGCGTCATTTGGATGAGCAGTTCTTC.